A selection of T cell receptor beta chains follows, all from one sample in a study of blood T cell repertoires in COVID-19. Sequencing used immunoSEQ multiplex PCR; TCRdb keeps in-frame clones, though not all of them. The sample carries about 220,000 clones, about four fifths recorded once. Specimen: peripheral blood. The receptors originated from a woman over 75 with acute or convalescent COVID-19. Both conserved end residues are part of each CDR3. A D gene is named only where the DNA matches it firmly. Only part of the rows carry a size: once, few, many, or a class if the clone is expanded.

size: once
V: TRBV27
J: TRBJ1-1
D: -
DNA: TGTGCCAGCAGTTTATCAGCAGGGATGTCGACTGAAGCTTTCTTT
CDR3: CASSLSAGMSTEAFF

size: many
V: TRBV6-5
J: TRBJ1-4
D: TRBD1
DNA: TGTGCCAGCAGCGAGGGACAGGGGAACGAAAAACTGTTTTTT
CDR3: CASSEGQGNEKLFF

size: -
V: TRBV5-1
J: TRBJ2-1
D: -
DNA: TGCGCCAGCAGCTTTGACGGGGGTGAGCAGTTCTTC
CDR3: CASSFDGGEQFF

size: -
V: TRBV9
J: TRBJ2-5
D: TRBD1
DNA: TGTGCCAGCAGCCCGCGGACAGGACTTCAAGAGACCCAGTACTTC
CDR3: CASSPRTGLQETQYF

size: -
V: TRBV6-1
J: TRBJ2-7
D: -
DNA: TGTGCCAGCAGTGAACAGGGTCTTGTCGCTTCCTACGAGCAGTACTTC
CDR3: CASSEQGLVASYEQYF

size: once
V: TRBV24-1
J: TRBJ2-3
D: TRBD2
DNA: TGTGCCACCAGTGATAGCGGTGGTAGCGGGGGGAGCGGAGATACGCAGTATTTT
CDR3: CATSDSGGSGGSGDTQYF

size: -
V: TRBV2
J: TRBJ1-2
D: -
DNA: TGTGCCAGCAGTGAAAACAGCCTCTATGGCTACACCTTC
CDR3: CASSENSLYGYTF

size: -
V: TRBV6-5
J: TRBJ2-3
D: -
DNA: TGTGCCAGTAGGTTAGGGGGAGCAGATACGCAGTATTTT
CDR3: CASRLGGADTQYF

size: -
V: TRBV29-1
J: TRBJ1-1
D: -
DNA: TGCAGCGTTGCGCGACACAACACTGAAGCTTTCTTT
CDR3: CSVARHNTEAFF

size: once
V: TRBV27
J: TRBJ2-5
D: -
DNA: TGTGCCAGCAGCCTGACAGGGACTCGGGTAGAGACCCAGTACTTC
CDR3: CASSLTGTRVETQYF

size: -
V: TRBV19
J: TRBJ1-1
D: -
DNA: TGTGCCAGTAGTCGGTCGCGGGGATTCGGCACTGAAGCTTTCTTT
CDR3: CASSRSRGFGTEAFF

size: -
V: TRBV4-3
J: TRBJ2-7
D: TRBD1
DNA: TGCGCCAGCAGCCAAGATGGGACAGGGTTGTACGAGCAGTACTTC
CDR3: CASSQDGTGLYEQYF

size: -
V: TRBV11-3
J: TRBJ2-1
D: -
DNA: TGTGCCAGCAGCCACCAAGACTACGCCGCCAGGAATGAGCAGTTCTTC
CDR3: CASSHQDYAARNEQFF

size: -
V: TRBV6-2/TRBV6-3
J: TRBJ2-2
D: -
DNA: TGTGCCAGCAGTACGGACACCGGGGAGCTGTTTTTT
CDR3: CASSTDTGELFF

size: -
V: TRBV15
J: TRBJ1-2
D: TRBD1
DNA: TGTGCCACCAGCAGAGATCCGCGGACAGGGTATGGCTACACCTTC
CDR3: CATSRDPRTGYGYTF

size: -
V: TRBV10-3
J: TRBJ1-6
D: -
DNA: TGTGCCATCAGTGAGGCGCGGGATTCACCCCTCCACTTT
CDR3: CAISEARDSPLHF

size: -
V: TRBV6-5
J: TRBJ2-3
D: TRBD2
DNA: TGTGCCAGCAGTCCGACTAGCGGGGTCACAGATACGCAGTATTTT
CDR3: CASSPTSGVTDTQYF

size: -
V: TRBV5-1
J: TRBJ2-1
D: TRBD1
DNA: TGCGCCAGCAGCCCTGGACAGGGCAATGAGCAGTTCTTC
CDR3: CASSPGQGNEQFF

size: -
V: TRBV19
J: TRBJ1-5
D: TRBD1
DNA: TGTGCCAGTAGTATGGGACAGGGGAGCAATCAGCCCCAGCATTTT
CDR3: CASSMGQGSNQPQHF

size: -
V: TRBV10-3
J: TRBJ1-6
D: -
DNA: TGTGCCATCAGTGAACAGTATAATTCACCCCTCCACTTT
CDR3: CAISEQYNSPLHF

size: -
V: TRBV7-6
J: TRBJ2-1
D: TRBD2
DNA: TGTGCCAGCAGCCTTAGCGGGGGGCCCCGAGAGCAGTTCTTC
CDR3: CASSLSGGPREQFF

size: -
V: TRBV6-1
J: TRBJ1-5
D: TRBD1
DNA: TGTGCCAGCAGTGAGACATCGACAGGGTCCCGTCAGCCCCAGCATTTT
CDR3: CASSETSTGSRQPQHF

size: -
V: TRBV6-5
J: TRBJ1-2
D: -
DNA: TGTGCCAGCAGTATTCCGCGGACAGAACCCTATGGCTACACCTTC
CDR3: CASSIPRTEPYGYTF

size: -
V: TRBV6-6
J: TRBJ1-1
D: TRBD1
DNA: TGTGCCAGCATCCCGGGACAGGGGGAAATGAACACTGAAGCTTTCTTT
CDR3: CASIPGQGEMNTEAFF

size: -
V: TRBV7-3
J: TRBJ1-2
D: TRBD1
DNA: TGTGCCAGCAGCCCAAGTGGTACAGGGGGTCCCTATGGCTACACCTTC
CDR3: CASSPSGTGGPYGYTF

size: once
V: TRBV3-1/TRBV3-2
J: TRBJ1-3
D: -
DNA: TGTGCCAGCAGCCAAGGCCCCAGGGGCACCATATATTTT
CDR3: CASSQGPRGTIYF

size: once
V: TRBV6-2/TRBV6-3
J: TRBJ1-1
D: TRBD1
DNA: TGTGCCAGCAGTTACTCGATTGGGGACAGTGGGGGCACTGAAGCTTTCTTT
CDR3: CASSYSIGDSGGTEAFF

size: -
V: TRBV7-2
J: TRBJ2-1
D: TRBD2
DNA: TGTGCCAGCAGCCTCGGGACTAGCGGGGGGGTTTTTGAGCAGTTCTTC
CDR3: CASSLGTSGGVFEQFF

size: -
V: TRBV9
J: TRBJ1-6
D: -
DNA: TGTGCCAGCAGCGTAGAAGGGGGTAATTCACCCCTCCACTTT
CDR3: CASSVEGGNSPLHF

size: -
V: TRBV5-1
J: TRBJ1-2
D: -
DNA: TGCGCCAGCAGCTTGAGTACAGCAAACTATGGCTACACCTTC
CDR3: CASSLSTANYGYTF

size: -
V: TRBV9
J: TRBJ1-2
D: TRBD1
DNA: TGTGCCAGCAGCGTAGGGACAGGGGAGGGCTACACCTTC
CDR3: CASSVGTGEGYTF

size: -
V: TRBV6-5
J: TRBJ2-7
D: -
DNA: TGTGCCAGCAGTTACTCGCCCAGGGCGACCTACGAGCAGTACTTC
CDR3: CASSYSPRATYEQYF

size: -
V: TRBV5-4
J: TRBJ1-3
D: TRBD1
DNA: TGTGCCAGCAGCTTGAAGACAGGGAGCACTGGAAACACCATATATTTT
CDR3: CASSLKTGSTGNTIYF

size: -
V: TRBV6-1
J: TRBJ2-3
D: TRBD2
DNA: TGTGCCAGCAGTGCAGGGGGACTAGCGGGGGCAGATACGCAGTATTTT
CDR3: CASSAGGLAGADTQYF

size: -
V: TRBV21-1
J: TRBJ2-7
D: -
DNA: TGTGCCAGCAGCGACAGGGAAGAGTACGAGCAGTACTTC
CDR3: CASSDREEYEQYF

size: -
V: TRBV3-1/TRBV3-2
J: TRBJ1-2
D: -
DNA: TGTGCCAGCAGCCAAGCCCTGGGTAGGGAGAGTGGTGGCTACACCTTC
CDR3: CASSQALGRESGGYTF

size: -
V: TRBV2
J: TRBJ1-6
D: TRBD1
DNA: TGTGCCAGCAGCGTCCGGGACAGGAATTCACCCCTCCACTTT
CDR3: CASSVRDRNSPLHF

size: once
V: TRBV4-1
J: TRBJ1-1
D: TRBD1
DNA: TGCGCCAGCAGTGTGACCGGGACAGGGGGAATGAACACTGAAGCTTTCTTT
CDR3: CASSVTGTGGMNTEAFF

size: -
V: TRBV29-1
J: TRBJ1-1
D: -
DNA: TGCAGCGTGTGGCGGGTTTACACTGAAGCTTTCTTT
CDR3: CSVWRVYTEAFF

size: -
V: TRBV12-3/TRBV12-4
J: TRBJ2-3
D: -
DNA: TGTGCCACCTCGCGGGTTACAGATACGCAGTATTTT
CDR3: CATSRVTDTQYF

size: -
V: TRBV5-4
J: TRBJ2-3
D: TRBD1
DNA: TGTGCCGCCTACCGGGACAGGGGTGGTGGCACAGATACGCAGTATTTT
CDR3: CAAYRDRGGGTDTQYF

size: once
V: TRBV15
J: TRBJ1-4
D: -
DNA: TGTGCCACCAGCAGAGATAGGAGGGAAAAACTGTTTTTT
CDR3: CATSRDRREKLFF

size: -
V: TRBV19
J: TRBJ1-1
D: -
DNA: TGTGCCAGTACTTATTCCCGTTACAGGGTTAACACTGAAGCTTTCTTT
CDR3: CASTYSRYRVNTEAFF

size: -
V: TRBV19
J: TRBJ1-1
D: -
DNA: TGTGCCAGCAGGGGAGACACTGAAGCTTTCTTT
CDR3: CASRGDTEAFF

size: -
V: TRBV7-9
J: TRBJ2-3
D: TRBD2
DNA: TGTGCCAGCAGCTTAACGGGGCCTAGCGGATACACAGATACGCAGTATTTT
CDR3: CASSLTGPSGYTDTQYF

size: few
V: TRBV4-2
J: TRBJ1-2
D: -
DNA: TGTGCCAGCAGCCAAGATTGGTCAGTTAACTATGGCTACACCTTC
CDR3: CASSQDWSVNYGYTF

size: -
V: TRBV6-5
J: TRBJ2-3
D: TRBD2
DNA: TGTGCCAGCCTGCTGAGCGGGGTCGGCACAGATACGCAGTATTTT
CDR3: CASLLSGVGTDTQYF

size: -
V: TRBV9
J: TRBJ2-1
D: TRBD2
DNA: TGTGCCAGCAGCGCTCGGACTAGCGGGGGGAAGCAGTTCTTC
CDR3: CASSARTSGGKQFF

size: -
V: TRBV19
J: TRBJ1-4
D: TRBD1
DNA: TGTGCCAGTAGTCCCCCCGGGACAGGGGGTGAAAAACTGTTTTTT
CDR3: CASSPPGTGGEKLFF

size: -
V: TRBV9
J: TRBJ1-1
D: TRBD1
DNA: TGTGCCAGCAGCCGGGGCATGGACAGGGGCCGCAGCGTTGCTTTCTTT
CDR3: CASSRGMDRGRSVAFF

size: -
V: TRBV2
J: TRBJ1-2
D: TRBD1
DNA: TGTGCCAGCAGGGCGGGACAGGGTTTGCGTGGCTACACCTTC
CDR3: CASRAGQGLRGYTF

size: -
V: TRBV2
J: TRBJ1-1
D: TRBD1
DNA: TGTGCCACCGCCGGGACAGGGCGTCCGAACACTGAAGCTTTCTTT
CDR3: CATAGTGRPNTEAFF

size: -
V: TRBV20-1
J: TRBJ2-5
D: -
DNA: TGCAGTGCTAACTCGGAGACCCAGTACTTC
CDR3: CSANSETQYF

size: once
V: TRBV7-2
J: TRBJ1-6
D: -
DNA: TGTGCCAGCAGCTCCGAGGTACGGAATTCACCCCTCCACTTT
CDR3: CASSSEVRNSPLHF